The 10 T cell receptor beta chains reported below all come from one sample, sequenced in a study of liver allograft versus peripheral blood T cells. Study details: T cell receptor repertoires in transplanted livers were compared with those in recipients' peripheral blood.

Each CDR3 protein gets one entry after TCRdb re-called the reads with MiXCR. The sample contains about 13,000 distinct CDR3 sequences, under 20% of which appear only once. All receptors derive from a human patient who had a liver transplant. The graft donor may have given rise to some T cells.

By share, this clonotype ranks as medium-sized. The chain employs TRBV18 and TRBJ1-1; D is perhaps TRBD1 (5 bases). V gave up 5 bases and J gave up 5 bases, with 18 bases separating them. CDR3 size: 15 residues. Germline values: CDR1 KGHSH, CDR2 LQKENI. For the CDR3, the DNA is TGTGCCAGCTCAATGACAAATGATGAGGGGACTGAAGCTTTCTTT. Encoded protein: CASSMTNDEGTEAFF.

This clonotype was counted between two and nine times. The V call is TRBV20-1, the J call TRBJ2-1; no firm D call. Germline lookup yields CDR1 DFQATT and CDR2 SNEGSKA (reference sequence). This CDR3 spans 16 amino acids. V dropped 2 bases and J dropped 0 bases, with 14 bases sitting between them. The CDR3 sequence: CSARIGLSSSYNEQFF. CDR3 bases: TGCAGTGCTAGAATTGGGCTATCCTCCTCCTACAATGAGCAGTTCTTC.

The rearrangement links TRBV12-3 or TRBV12-4 to TRBJ1-1; tentative D call: TRBD1 (5 bases). Trimming took 3 bases from V and 1 from J, leaving 12 bases between them. The CDR3 loop spans 15 amino acids. The CDR3 protein is CASSFSGPRNTEAFF. The DNA for the CDR3 is TGTGCCAGCAGTTTCTCGGGACCCAGGAACACTGAAGCTTTCTTT.

This clonotype was seen more than once but under ten times. The chain joins TRBV7-3 to TRBJ2-1; no clear D. The CDR3 runs to 15 residues. The V and J ends lost 5 bases and 7 bases respectively, with 18 bases between them. Germline V gene data show CDR1 as SGHTA and CDR2 as FQGTGA. CDR3 in DNA: TGTGCCAGCAGCCTGACACACGAAGCCCGGAATGAGCAGTTCTTC. Its translation is CASSLTHEARNEQFF.

By proportion, this clonotype is medium-sized. J is TRBJ1-3 and V is TRBV29-1, with 8 bases aligning to TRBD1. The ends lost 4 bases at V and 0 bases at J; junction bases unmatched: 8. The length of the CDR3 is 16 residues. CDR1 SQVTM and CDR2 ANQGSEA come from the germline V gene. In DNA, the CDR3 is TGCAGCGTTGGGACAGGGTCAACGAGCTCTGGAAACACCATATATTTT. Translated: CSVGTGSTSSGNTIYF.

This clonotype was counted at least ten times. Written as DNA, the CDR3 is TGTGCCAGCAGCCCCGGGACGGCCTATGGCTACACCTTC. Translated: CASSPGTAYGYTF. V is TRBV5-6 and J is TRBJ1-2, with a tentative D call TRBD1 (5 bases). The V gene's germline CDR1 is SGHDT and CDR2 YYEEEE. V was pared by 4 bases and J by 4 bases, with 11 bases between. The CDR3 is 13 amino acids. The full variable domain, rest sourced from reference TRBV5-6 and TRBJ1-2, is DAGVTQSPTHLIKTRGQQVTLRCSPKSGHDTVSWYQQALGQGPQFIFQYYEEEERQRGNFPDRFSGHQFPNYSSELNVNALLLGDSALYLCASSPGTAYGYTFGSGTRLTVV.

As for this clonotype: A read error is possible here, since a much larger clone lies one base away. The chain joins TRBV6-5 to TRBJ2-4; 9 positions agree with TRBD1. The germline V gene encodes CDR1 MNHEY and CDR2 SVGAGI. The CDR3 runs to 15 residues. CDR3 loop: CASSYPDRGKKIQYF. As DNA, the CDR3 is TGTGCCAGCAGTTACCCGGACAGGGGAAAAAAAATTCAGTACTTC.

CDR3 DNA sequence: TGTGCCAGCAAAATCTTGAATCAGCCCCAGCATTTT. Translating it yields CASKILNQPQHF. The chain is built from TRBV12-3 or TRBV12-4 and TRBJ1-5; D is undetermined. V was clipped by 7 bases and J by 4 bases, with 8 bases between them. The CDR3 length is 12 residues.

There are many counts of this clonotype. This chain links TRBV28 with TRBJ1-5; a possible D gene is TRBD1 (6 bases). CDR3 length: 17 residues. The germline V and J ends were trimmed by 1 base and 2 bases, with 15 bases remaining between them. CDR1 MDHEN and CDR2 SYDVKM come from the germline V gene. CDR3 DNA: TGTGCCAGCAGTTTATTAGGGGGGAATTCGGGCAATCAGCCCCAGCATTTT. Translating gives CASSLLGGNSGNQPQHF.

By frequency in the sample, this clonotype is medium-sized (0.01 to 0.1%). This chain joins TRBV6-2 or TRBV6-3 and TRBJ1-6; D is undetermined. Trimming took 6 bases from V and 4 from J, leaving 13 bases between them. Per germline, CDR1 MNHEY and CDR2 SVGEGT. CDR3 length: 15 amino acids. The CDR3 loop reads CASRLSGTYNSPLHF. The CDR3 DNA is TGTGCCAGCAGATTGTCGGGAACTTATAATTCACCCCTCCACTTT.